This TCR beta chain was observed in a study of shared clonotypes between healthy human individuals. Study-wide results and caveats: Memory subsets generally showed smaller estimated richness than naive subsets did. Naive CD4 clonotypes were shared across several donors at 4.5% to 6.5%.

For this clone: Its specificity is not known.

From CD4+ cells came CD45RA+ naive and CD45RA-negative memory subsets. It was across several immunoSEQ plates that each subset's genomic DNA was evenly split. Repertoires were generated with immunoSEQ multiplex PCR, while TCRdb's copy carries only in-frame clones and drops some. The repertoire holds hundreds of thousands of clones, with 73% as singletons. The source is a woman in her 30s in good health. Sequenced input: memory CD4+ T cells sorted from blood. Subset: CD45RA-negative fraction.

The CDR3 bases are TGTGCCAGCGGAAGGGACAGGGTTCAGCCCCAGCATTTT. Its protein product is CASGRDRVQPQHF. This chain uses TRBV11-2 with TRBJ1-5, with 9 bases aligning to TRBD1. The CDR3 is 13 amino acids. Germline values: CDR1 SGHAT, CDR2 FQNNGV. Trimming cost V 8 bases and J 6 bases; bases outside gene matches: 5. The entire variable domain, with the rest obtained from reference TRBV11-2 and TRBJ1-5, is as follows: EAGVAQSPRYKIIEKRQSVAFWCNPISGHATLYWYQQILGQGPKLLIQFQNNGVVDDSQLPKDRFSAERLKGVDSTLKIQPAKLEDSAVYLCASGRDRVQPQHFGDGTRLSIL.